These 7 T cell receptor beta chains share one sample of origin, sequenced in a study of PD-1 blockade in classical Hodgkin lymphoma. Described time point: cycle 4 day 1 (C4D1), after 6 weeks of nivolumab. All the patients suffered relapse after autologous stem cell transplantation, and brentuximab vedotin exposure differed. Sequencing used immunoSEQ multiplex PCR; TCRdb keeps in-frame clones, though not all of them. The sample lists 21,000 or so clones; 85% were seen once. The sequencing used peripheral blood mononuclear cells (PBMCs), collected before the fourth cycle of nivolumab. These receptors were obtained from a human donor with classical Hodgkin lymphoma.

The chain is built from TRBV27 and TRBJ2-2; D call uncertain. Germline lookup yields CDR1 MNHEY and CDR2 SMNVEV (reference sequence). Trimming removed 3 bases from V and 0 bases from J, with 11 bases in between. This CDR3 has 16 residues. The CDR3 protein is CASSLIVFSNTGELFF. CDR3 bases: TGTGCCAGCAGTTTGATAGTTTTTTCGAACACCGGGGAGCTGTTTTTT.

The V gene is TRBV19, the J gene TRBJ2-7; tentatively, D is TRBD1 (6 bases). Per germline, CDR1 LNHDA and CDR2 SQIVND (reference sequence). This CDR3 contains 13 residues. V lost 5 bases, J lost 4 bases, and 12 bases lay in between. The CDR3: CASSGARGYEQYF. DNA of the CDR3: TGTGCCAGTAGTGGGGCCAGGGGATACGAGCAGTACTTC.

The chain links TRBV18 to TRBJ1-1; 10 nucleotides line up with TRBD1. The germline V gene encodes CDR1 KGHSH and CDR2 LQKENI. The J segment lost 5 bases and the V segment lost 3 bases, leaving 3 bases of the junction unmatched. The CDR3 length is 14 residues. DNA for the CDR3: TGTGCCAGCTCACCGGGACAGGGGACAACTGAAGCTTTCTTT. It is translated as CASSPGQGTTEAFF.

The chain is built from TRBV21-1 and TRBJ1-5; TRBD1 is the table's D call, not checked against the DNA. TRBV21-1 is given as a pseudogene. This CDR3 contains 15 residues. The CDR3 sequence is CASSLQGAAGQPQHF. Here the CDR3 DNA reads TGTGCCAGCAGTCTCCAGGGGGCCGCGGGACAGCCCCAGCATTTT.

As DNA, the CDR3 is TGTGCCAGCAGTGAAGCGGTGTCAGGCCCTTGGACTGAAGCTTTCTTT. Amino acids: CASSEAVSGPWTEAFF. The chain employs TRBV2 and TRBJ1-1; no clear D. From germline, CDR1 is SNHLY and CDR2 FYNNEI. The CDR3 extends over 16 amino acids. The ends were cut back, 0 bases at V and 5 bases at J, with 16 bases in the middle.

The chain's CDR3 is CANSGEWPSTDTQYF. The CDR3 nucleotides are TGTGCCAACAGCGGGGAGTGGCCCAGCACAGATACGCAGTATTTT. The chain recombines TRBV27 with TRBJ2-3, with 7 nucleotides matching TRBD2. The CDR3 consists of 15 residues. The ends lost 10 bases at V and 0 bases at J; junction bases unmatched: 10. The V gene's germline CDR1 is MNHEY and CDR2 SMNVEV (reference sequence).

This sequence joins TRBV10-3 and TRBJ1-1, with 8 bases that match TRBD1. With 2 bases clipped from V and 3 bases from J, the junction kept 5 bases outside the gene matches. In germline, CDR1 is ENHRY, CDR2 SYGVKD. The CDR3 is made up of 15 amino acids. The CDR3 is CAISEELQGDTEAFF. CDR3 sequence (DNA): TGTGCCATCAGTGAGGAACTACAGGGGGACACTGAAGCTTTCTTT.